Included here is one T cell receptor (beta chain) sequence, with context. The entry originates in a study of blood T cell repertoires in COVID-19. Across the study: The United States, Italy and Spain supplied acute and convalescent COVID-19 samples. T cells, B-cell-depleted T cells, or PBMCs provided the cDNA or gDNA that served as material.

V trimming: 5 bases; J trimming: 3 bases; junction bases outside the gene matches: 6. This CDR3 is 16 amino acids long. Germline V gene lookup returns CDR1 LNHDA and CDR2 SQIVND (reference sequence). As processed by the authors: Reference gene primer amplification gave nucleated cell count estimates. Clones were sequenced by immunoSEQ multiplex PCR, and TCRdb holds only the in-frame ones, with some missing. The V and J calls and clone size come from that table; D and trimming were worked out from the DNA. The repertoire holds around 300,000 clones, with roughly 85% as singletons. V and J are TRBV19 and TRBJ2-2; 10 bases agree with TRBD1. Sequences were obtained from peripheral blood. The clonotype originates from a woman aged 25 to 45 with active or convalescent COVID-19. CDR3: CASSRQDRGYTGELFF. Written as DNA, the CDR3 is TGTGCCAGTAGTCGGCAGGACAGGGGGTACACCGGGGAGCTGTTTTTT.